This paragraph reports one T cell receptor (beta chain). The antigen is not known. Measured with immunoSEQ multiplex PCR; TCRdb has only the in-frame clones, and not every one. Of about 72,000 clones in the sample, nearly 90% were seen once. The germline gives CDR1 SGHRS, CDR2 YFSETQ. The CDR3 covers 16 residues. Germline trimming cut 4 bases from V and 4 bases from J; bases unmatched to any gene: 10. This sample stems from a study of OX40 agonist ivuxolimab in advanced cancers. The overall study: Patients enrolled in dose escalation were diagnosed with hepatocellular carcinoma, melanoma, renal cell or head and neck cancer.

Exclusion of a patient followed from autoimmune disease history or systemic immunosuppression. Study results and limitations: CD4+ and CD8+ blood T cells expanded clonally by week 6 at 0.1 to 3.0 mg/kg.

V and J are TRBV5-1 and TRBJ2-7, with 11 bases matching TRBD2. The source material was CD4+ or CD8+ T cells sorted from blood, sampled in a trial of the OX40 agonist ivuxolimab. This TCR was sampled from an adult with an advanced solid tumor such as melanoma, head and neck, liver or kidney cancer. The CDR3 sequence: CASSSGPGLAEYEQYF. DNA for the CDR3: TGCGCCAGCAGCAGCGGGCCGGGACTAGCGGAGTACGAGCAGTACTTC.